The present TCR beta chain was sequenced within a study of blood T cell repertoires in COVID-19. Across the whole study: The United States, Italy and Spain provided the acute and convalescent COVID-19 samples. Sample material is recorded as cDNA or gDNA derived from T cells, B-cell-depleted T cells, or PBMCs.

Study processing details: Reference gene primer amplification gave nucleated cell count estimates. Sequencing used immunoSEQ multiplex PCR; TCRdb keeps in-frame clones, though not all of them. Clone size and V and J calls were adopted from that table, with D and trimming inferred from the DNA. The sample contains around 110,000 clones, about 80% of which appear only once. From germline, CDR1 is SGHDT and CDR2 YYEEEE. J was trimmed by 7 bases and V by 0 bases; bases with no gene match: 5. The CDR3 spans 15 residues. The chain has TRBV5-6 and TRBJ2-7, with 12 bases aligning to TRBD1. The sequence was collected from a man in his 60s with active or convalescent COVID-19. Source material: peripheral blood. The CDR3: CASSLVGQGAQEQYF. The DNA for the CDR3 is TGTGCCAGCAGCTTGGTGGGACAGGGGGCGCAGGAGCAGTACTTC.